This T cell receptor (beta chain) was captured in a study of OX40 agonist ivuxolimab in advanced cancers. Clones were read by immunoSEQ multiplex PCR, and TCRdb kept only the in-frame ones, dropping some. The data contain over 80,000 clones, over 65% of them singletons. Trimming took off 5 bases at V and 0 bases at J, with 14 bases between the two ends. CDR3 length equals 16 residues. CDR1 is SGHAT, CDR2 FQNNGV, per germline. The TCR was taken from an adult with an advanced solid tumor such as melanoma, head and neck, liver or kidney cancer. The sequenced sample was CD4+ or CD8+ T cells sorted from blood, obtained in a trial of the OX40 agonist ivuxolimab. J is TRBJ1-3 and V is TRBV11-2; D gene uncertain. The CDR3 here is CASSPPGLPSGNTIYF. CDR3 in DNA: TGTGCCAGCAGCCCTCCGGGTCTGCCCTCTGGAAACACCATATATTTT.